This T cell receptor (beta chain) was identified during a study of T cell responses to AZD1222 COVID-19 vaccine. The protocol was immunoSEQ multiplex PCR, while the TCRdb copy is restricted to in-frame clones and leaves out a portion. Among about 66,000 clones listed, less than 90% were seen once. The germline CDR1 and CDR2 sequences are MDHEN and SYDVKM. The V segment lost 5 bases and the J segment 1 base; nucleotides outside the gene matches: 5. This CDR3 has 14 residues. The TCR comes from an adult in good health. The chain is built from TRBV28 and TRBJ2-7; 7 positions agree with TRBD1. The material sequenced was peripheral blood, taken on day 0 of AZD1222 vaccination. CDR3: CASSVGQESYEQYF. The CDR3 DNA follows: TGTGCCAGCAGTGTTGGACAGGAATCCTACGAGCAGTACTTC.